These 21 T cell receptor beta chains were all obtained from the same sample, sequenced in a study of cytomegalovirus exposure and HLA in healthy donors. The PCR had 60 Vbeta and 13 Jbeta primers. Sequencing used immunoSEQ multiplex PCR; TCRdb keeps in-frame clones, though not all of them. The data show around 150,000 clones, roughly 85% seen once. Specimen: PBMCs. The receptor set was obtained from a woman aged 25-40 years in good health and CMV-seronegative.

This chain connects TRBV4-2 to TRBJ1-6; 7 bases line up with TRBD1. Germline CDR1 is LGHNA and CDR2 is YNFKEQ. The CDR3 is 16 residues long. The junction had 4 bases not matched to a gene; V was cut back by 0 bases and J by 5 bases. The CDR3 reads CASSQDPDRDNSPLHF. CDR3 sequence (DNA): TGTGCCAGCAGCCAAGATCCCGACAGGGATAATTCACCCCTCCACTTT.

The rearrangement links TRBV4-1 to TRBJ2-1; 13 positions match TRBD2. The CDR3 loop spans 16 amino acids. Looked up from germline, CDR1 is MGHRA and CDR2 is YSYEKL. The ends lost 3 bases at V and 9 bases at J; junction bases unmatched: 8. CDR3 nucleotide sequence: TGCGCCAGCAGCCATTCCGGACTAGCGGGGGACGGTGAGCAGTTCTTC. Its protein product is CASSHSGLAGDGEQFF.

V is TRBV4-3 and J is TRBJ2-5; TRBD2 agrees at 10 bases. Germline values: CDR1 LGHNA, CDR2 YSLEER. The CDR3 sequence is 15 residues long. Trimming at V came to 0 bases and at J to 7 bases, leaving 5 bases not matched to a gene. CDR3 sequence: CASSQDGIAGGTQYF. The DNA of the CDR3 is TGCGCCAGCAGCCAAGATGGGATAGCGGGGGGGACCCAGTACTTC.

V usage is TRBV4-1 and J usage is TRBJ1-6, with D unclear. Trimming took off 2 bases at V and 7 bases at J, with 15 bases between the two ends. The length of the CDR3 is 16 residues. Germline CDR1 is MGHRA and CDR2 is YSYEKL. The CDR3 nucleotides read TGCGCCAGCAGCCAATGGATTAGCTTGCTGAATTCACCCCTCCACTTT. Amino acid sequence: CASSQWISLLNSPLHF.

The chain recombines TRBV6-5 with TRBJ1-1; perhaps TRBD1 as D (5 bases). This CDR3 has 15 amino acids. Germline loops: CDR1 MNHEY, CDR2 SVGAGI. V was shortened by 0 bases and J by 4 bases, with 12 bases between the two germline ends. As DNA, the CDR3 is TGTGCCAGCAGTTACTCGGGCAGGGCAGGCACTGAAGCTTTCTTT. It encodes CASSYSGRAGTEAFF.

As concerns this clone: At one end, the junction sequence differs from germline, possibly due to a read error. The rearrangement joins TRBV27 to TRBJ1-2; 9 bases are shared with TRBD1. The length of the CDR3 is 15 residues. CDR1 is MNHEY, CDR2 SMNVEV, per germline (reference sequence). The CDR3 nucleotides are TGTGCCAGCAGTCTATCCCCGGGACAGGGAAGTGGCTACACCTTC. This encodes CASSLSPGQGSGYTF.

This clone occurred once. This sequence joins TRBV5-1 and TRBJ1-5; D is possibly TRBD1 (5 bases). CDR1 and CDR2 from the germline V gene are SGHRS and YFSETQ. CDR3 length: 14 amino acids. V dropped 5 bases and J dropped 2 bases, with 11 bases sitting between them. This CDR3 reads CASSSGSGNQPQHF. The CDR3 nucleotides are TGCGCCAGCAGTTCAGGGTCTGGCAATCAGCCCCAGCATTTT.

The rearrangement uses TRBV7-2 and TRBJ1-4, with D unclear. The germline gives CDR1 SGHTA, CDR2 FQGNSA. Trimming removed 4 bases from V and 8 bases from J, with 23 bases in between. There are 17 residues in the CDR3. The DNA for the CDR3 is TGTGCCAGCAGCTCCCAACTGGGTGACCCCGGGGTCGAAAAACTGTTTTTT. It codes for CASSSQLGDPGVEKLFF.

This clone was detected once. This chain links TRBV6-5 with TRBJ1-1; 9 nucleotides align to TRBD1. CDR3 length: 15 amino acids. The germline V gene encodes CDR1 MNHEY and CDR2 SVGAGI. V shed 4 bases, J shed 8 bases, and the junction held 11 bases outside the gene matches. CDR3 sequence (DNA): TGTGCCAGCAGTTTACGAACACAGGGGGCCAGAGAAGCTTTCTTT. Translation gives CASSLRTQGAREAFF.

CDR3 sequence reads: CASSQDGDSRNQPQHF. CDR3 coding DNA: TGTGCCAGCAGCCAAGATGGTGACAGCCGCAATCAGCCCCAGCATTTT. The chain is built from TRBV4-2 and TRBJ1-5, with D tentatively TRBD1 (5 bases). Trimming cost V 0 bases and J 2 bases, with 11 bases left between them. This CDR3 spans 16 amino acids. Looked up from germline, CDR1 is LGHNA and CDR2 is YNFKEQ.

The J gene is TRBJ1-4, the V gene TRBV11-2, with a weak D call TRBD1 (6 bases). The CDR3 is made up of 14 amino acids. V shed 2 bases and J shed 7 bases, with 11 bases lying between them. Germline CDR1 reads SGHAT; CDR2 reads FQNNGV. CDR3 region: CASSLTGYGEKLFF. CDR3 DNA sequence: TGTGCCAGCAGCTTAACAGGGTACGGTGAAAAACTGTTTTTT.

V usage is TRBV5-6 and J usage is TRBJ1-6; 9 nucleotides line up with TRBD1. V lost 5 bases and J lost 6; bases outside the gene matches: 3. The CDR3 extends over 14 amino acids. Germline V CDR1 and CDR2: SGHDT, YYEEEE. The CDR3, as DNA: TGTGCCAGCAGTTCACAGGGGGCTAATTCACCCCTCCACTTT. Its translation is CASSSQGANSPLHF.

The chain employs TRBV5-4 and TRBJ1-2; 9 bases fit TRBD1. From germline, CDR1 is SGHNT and CDR2 YYREEE (reference sequence). The junction had 8 bases not matched to a gene; V was cut back by 4 bases and J by 4 bases. The CDR3 sequence is 15 residues long. The CDR3 spells CASSKEDRGSYGYTF. CDR3 bases: TGTGCCAGCAGCAAGGAGGACAGGGGCTCCTATGGCTACACCTTC.

The chain recombines TRBV27 with TRBJ2-7, with 9 bases identical to TRBD1. The CDR3 extends over 17 amino acids. The trim removed 5 bases at V and 2 bases at J, leaving 13 bases unmatched. Germline-derived CDR1 and CDR2 are MNHEY and SMNVEV (reference sequence). CDR3 loop: CASSPYPGQGKTYEQYF. Here the CDR3 DNA reads TGTGCCAGCAGTCCGTATCCGGGACAGGGTAAAACCTACGAGCAGTACTTC.

The chain carries TRBV2 and TRBJ2-6; D is possibly TRBD2 (6 bases). The CDR3 covers 17 residues. Trimming shortened V by 2 bases and J by 0 bases, and 11 bases separated the two germline ends. The V gene's germline CDR1 is SNHLY and CDR2 FYNNEI. This CDR3 reads CASSERGINSGANVLTF. Here the CDR3 DNA reads TGTGCCAGCAGTGAACGGGGGATAAACTCTGGGGCCAACGTCCTGACTTTC.

J is TRBJ2-2 and V is TRBV4-1, with D uncertain. CDR1 MGHRA and CDR2 YSYEKL come from the germline V gene. CDR3 length: 14 residues. V shed 0 bases and J shed 6 bases, with 8 bases lying between them. The CDR3 sequence: CASSQDPRAGELFF. The CDR3 nucleotides are TGCGCCAGCAGCCAAGATCCTCGGGCCGGGGAGCTGTTTTTT.

For the CDR3, the DNA is TGTGCCTGGAGTAGAGACAGGAACTATGGCTACACCTTC. This codes for CAWSRDRNYGYTF. The V call is TRBV30, the J call TRBJ1-2; the D gene is possibly TRBD1 (6 bases). The CDR3 runs to 13 residues. Trimming pared 2 bases from V and 2 bases from J, leaving 9 bases between. In germline, CDR1 is GTSNPN, CDR2 SVGIG (reference sequence). Full variable domain (missing parts from reference TRBV30 and TRBJ1-2): SQTIHQWPATLVQPVGSPLSLECTVEGTSNPNLYWYRQAAGRGLQLLFYSVGIGQISSEVPQNLSASRPQDRQFILSSKKLLLSDSGFYLCAWSRDRNYGYTFGSGTRLTVV.

CDR3 coding DNA: TGTGCCAGCAGTGAACGGGGGATGGGGGAATACCAGCCCCAGCATTTT. Encoded protein: CASSERGMGEYQPQHF. This chain links TRBV2 with TRBJ1-5, with D maybe TRBD1 (5 bases). Trimming stripped 2 bases from V and 7 bases from J, with 18 bases between. The CDR3 totals 16 residues. The germline gives CDR1 SNHLY, CDR2 FYNNEI.

The rearrangement joins TRBV27 to TRBJ2-5; 9 bases match TRBD1. Losses at the gene ends were 9 bases for V and 5 bases for J; bases not matched to a gene: 7. CDR3 length: 13 amino acids. Germline V gene data show CDR1 as MNHEY and CDR2 as SMNVEV (reference sequence). This CDR3 reads CASWTGAFETQYF. The CDR3, as DNA: TGTGCCAGTTGGACAGGGGCATTCGAGACCCAGTACTTC.

The chain links TRBV4-3 to TRBJ1-6; tentative D call: TRBD1 (5 bases). The germline CDR1 and CDR2 sequences are LGHNA and YSLEER. The CDR3 spans 15 residues. Deletions cut 4 bases from V and 7 bases from J, with 14 bases between. The DNA for the CDR3 is TGCGCCAGCAGCCTTGGGGGGGAGGGCAATTCACCCCTCCACTTT. This encodes CASSLGGEGNSPLHF.

The V call is TRBV5-5, the J call TRBJ2-1; 10 bases line up with TRBD2. CDR1 is SGHKS and CDR2 is YYEKEE in the germline V gene (reference sequence). The CDR3 has 17 residues. V was clipped by 0 bases and J by 4 bases; unmatched bases: 7. In nucleotides, the CDR3 is TGTGCCAGCAGCTTGGCCCCCCAGCGGGGGGGATACAATGAGCAGTTCTTC. Amino acid sequence: CASSLAPQRGGYNEQFF.